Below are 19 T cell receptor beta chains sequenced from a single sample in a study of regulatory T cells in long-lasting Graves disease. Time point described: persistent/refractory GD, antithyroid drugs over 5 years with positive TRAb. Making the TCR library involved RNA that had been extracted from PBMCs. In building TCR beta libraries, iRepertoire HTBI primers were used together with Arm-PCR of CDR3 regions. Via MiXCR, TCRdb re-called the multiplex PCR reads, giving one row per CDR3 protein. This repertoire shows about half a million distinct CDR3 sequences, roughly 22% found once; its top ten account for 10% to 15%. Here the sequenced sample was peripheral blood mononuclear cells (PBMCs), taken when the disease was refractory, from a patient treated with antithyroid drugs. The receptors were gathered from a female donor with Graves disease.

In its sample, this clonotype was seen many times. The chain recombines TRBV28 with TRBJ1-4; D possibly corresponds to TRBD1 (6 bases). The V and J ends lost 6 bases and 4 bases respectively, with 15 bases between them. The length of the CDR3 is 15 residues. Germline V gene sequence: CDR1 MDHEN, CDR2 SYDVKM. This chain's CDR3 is CASRLERGFNEKLFF. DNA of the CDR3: TGTGCCAGCAGACTGGAGAGGGGGTTTAATGAAAAACTGTTTTTT.

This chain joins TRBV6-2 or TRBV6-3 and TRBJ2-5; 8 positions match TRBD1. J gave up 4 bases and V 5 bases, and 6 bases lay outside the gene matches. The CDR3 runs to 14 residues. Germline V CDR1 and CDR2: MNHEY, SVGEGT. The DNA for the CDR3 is TGTGCCAGCAGTCTAGGACAGGGCACAGAGACCCAGTACTTC. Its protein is CASSLGQGTETQYF.

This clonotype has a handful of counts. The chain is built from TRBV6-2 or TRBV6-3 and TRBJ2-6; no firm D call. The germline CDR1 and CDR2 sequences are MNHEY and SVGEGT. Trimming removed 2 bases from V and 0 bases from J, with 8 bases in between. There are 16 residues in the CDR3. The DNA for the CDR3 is TGTGCCAGCAGTTACCCCCTCGCCTCTGGGGCCAACGTCCTGACTTTC. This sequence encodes CASSYPLASGANVLTF.

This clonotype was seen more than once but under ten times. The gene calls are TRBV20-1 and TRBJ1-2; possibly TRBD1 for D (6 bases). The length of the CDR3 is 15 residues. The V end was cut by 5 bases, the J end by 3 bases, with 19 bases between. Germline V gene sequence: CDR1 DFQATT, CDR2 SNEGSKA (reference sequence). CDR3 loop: CSASPPTGLDYGYTF. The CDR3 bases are TGCAGTGCTTCCCCCCCTACAGGGTTAGACTATGGCTACACCTTC.

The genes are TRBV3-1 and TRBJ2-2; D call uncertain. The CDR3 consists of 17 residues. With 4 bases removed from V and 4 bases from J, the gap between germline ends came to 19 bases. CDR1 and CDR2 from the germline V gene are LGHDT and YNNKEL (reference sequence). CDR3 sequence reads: CASSPFPKGSSTGELFF. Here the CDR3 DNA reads TGTGCCAGCAGCCCCTTCCCGAAGGGTTCTTCCACCGGGGAGCTGTTTTTT. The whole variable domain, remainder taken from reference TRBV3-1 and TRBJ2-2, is DTAVSQTPKYLVTQMGNDKSIKCEQNLGHDTMYWYKQDSKKFLKIMFSYNNKELIINETVPNRFSPKSPDKAHLNLHINSLELGDSAVYFCASSPFPKGSSTGELFFGEGSRLTVL.

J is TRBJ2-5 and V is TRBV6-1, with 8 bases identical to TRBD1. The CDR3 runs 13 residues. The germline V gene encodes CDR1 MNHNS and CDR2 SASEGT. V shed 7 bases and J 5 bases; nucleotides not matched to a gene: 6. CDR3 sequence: CASKDRGQETQYF. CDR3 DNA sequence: TGTGCCAGCAAAGACAGGGGCCAGGAGACCCAGTACTTC.

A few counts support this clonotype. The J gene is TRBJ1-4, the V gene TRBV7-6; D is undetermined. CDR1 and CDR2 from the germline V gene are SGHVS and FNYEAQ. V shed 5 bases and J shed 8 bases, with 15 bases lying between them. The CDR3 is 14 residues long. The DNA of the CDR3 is TGTGCCAGCAGCCGGGCCACAGCAGGAGAAAAACTGTTTTTT. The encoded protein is CASSRATAGEKLFF.

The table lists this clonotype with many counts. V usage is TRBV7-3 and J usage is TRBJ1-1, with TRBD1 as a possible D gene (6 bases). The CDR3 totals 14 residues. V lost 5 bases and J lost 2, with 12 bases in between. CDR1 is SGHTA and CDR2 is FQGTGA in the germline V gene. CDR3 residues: CASSKTGGNTEAFF. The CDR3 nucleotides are TGTGCCAGCAGCAAGACGGGGGGCAACACTGAAGCTTTCTTT.

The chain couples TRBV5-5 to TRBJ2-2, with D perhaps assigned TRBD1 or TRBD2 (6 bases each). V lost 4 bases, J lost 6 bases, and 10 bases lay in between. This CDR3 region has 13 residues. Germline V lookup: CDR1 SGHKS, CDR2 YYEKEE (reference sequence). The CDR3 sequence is CASSPRGPGELFF. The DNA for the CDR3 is TGTGCCAGCAGCCCCCGGGGGCCCGGGGAGCTGTTTTTT.

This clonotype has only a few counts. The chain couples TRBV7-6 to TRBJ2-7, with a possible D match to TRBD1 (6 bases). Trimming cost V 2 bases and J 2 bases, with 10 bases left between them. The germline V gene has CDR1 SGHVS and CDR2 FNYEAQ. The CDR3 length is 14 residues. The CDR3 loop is CASSLNGDTYEQYF. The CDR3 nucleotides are TGTGCCAGCAGCTTAAATGGGGACACCTACGAGCAGTACTTC.

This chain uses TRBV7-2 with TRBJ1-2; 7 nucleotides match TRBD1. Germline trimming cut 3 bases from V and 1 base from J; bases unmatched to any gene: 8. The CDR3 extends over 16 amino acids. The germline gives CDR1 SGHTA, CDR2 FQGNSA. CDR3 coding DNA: TGTGCCAGCAGCTTCTATATAGGGGGCATTAACTATGGCTACACCTTC. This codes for CASSFYIGGINYGYTF.

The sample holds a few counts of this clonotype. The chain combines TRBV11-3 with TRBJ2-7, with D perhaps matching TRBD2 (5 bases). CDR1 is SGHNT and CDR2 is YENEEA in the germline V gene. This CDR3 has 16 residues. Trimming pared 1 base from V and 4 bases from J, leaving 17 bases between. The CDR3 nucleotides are TGTGCCAGCAGCTTAGTCGGCCAGCGGACGATTTACGAGCAGTACTTC. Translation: CASSLVGQRTIYEQYF.

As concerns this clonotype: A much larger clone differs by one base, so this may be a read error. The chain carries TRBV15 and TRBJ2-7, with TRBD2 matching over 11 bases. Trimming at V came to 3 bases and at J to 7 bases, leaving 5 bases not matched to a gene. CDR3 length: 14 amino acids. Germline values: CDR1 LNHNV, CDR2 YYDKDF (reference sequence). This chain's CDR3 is CATSRTSGNNEQYF. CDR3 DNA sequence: TGTGCCACCAGCAGGACTAGCGGGAACAATGAGCAGTACTTC.

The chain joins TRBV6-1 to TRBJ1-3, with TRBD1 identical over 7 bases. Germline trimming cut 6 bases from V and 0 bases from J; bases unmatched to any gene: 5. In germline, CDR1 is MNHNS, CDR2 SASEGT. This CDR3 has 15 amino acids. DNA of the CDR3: TGTGCCAGCAGCGACGGACAGGACTCTGGAAACACCATATATTTT. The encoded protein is CASSDGQDSGNTIYF.

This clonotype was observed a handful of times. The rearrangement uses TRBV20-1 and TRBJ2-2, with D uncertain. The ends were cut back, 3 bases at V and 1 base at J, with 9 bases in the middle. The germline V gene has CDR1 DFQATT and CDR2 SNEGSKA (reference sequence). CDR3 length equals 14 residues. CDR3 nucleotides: TGCAGTGCTAGTCATCCCCAGAACACCGGGGAGCTGTTTTTT. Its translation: CSASHPQNTGELFF.

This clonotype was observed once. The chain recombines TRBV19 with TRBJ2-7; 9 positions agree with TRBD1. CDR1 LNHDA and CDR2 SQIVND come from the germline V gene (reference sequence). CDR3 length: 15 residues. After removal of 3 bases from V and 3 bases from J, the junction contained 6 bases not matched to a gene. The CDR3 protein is CASSMGRDRVYEQYF. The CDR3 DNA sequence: TGTGCCAGTAGTATGGGCCGGGACAGGGTCTACGAGCAGTACTTC.

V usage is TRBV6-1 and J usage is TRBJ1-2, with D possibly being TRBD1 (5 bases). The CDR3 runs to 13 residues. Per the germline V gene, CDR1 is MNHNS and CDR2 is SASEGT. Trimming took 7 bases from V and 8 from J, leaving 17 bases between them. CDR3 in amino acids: CASTPGRFKGYTF. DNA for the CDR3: TGTGCCAGCACCCCGGGACGCTTTAAAGGCTACACCTTC.

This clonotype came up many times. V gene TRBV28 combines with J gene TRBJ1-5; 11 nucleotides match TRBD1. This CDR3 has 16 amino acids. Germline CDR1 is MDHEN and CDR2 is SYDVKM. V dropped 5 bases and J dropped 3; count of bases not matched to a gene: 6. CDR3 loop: CASSTGTGGPNQPQHF. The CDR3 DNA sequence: TGTGCCAGCAGTACCGGGACAGGGGGTCCCAATCAGCCCCAGCATTTT.

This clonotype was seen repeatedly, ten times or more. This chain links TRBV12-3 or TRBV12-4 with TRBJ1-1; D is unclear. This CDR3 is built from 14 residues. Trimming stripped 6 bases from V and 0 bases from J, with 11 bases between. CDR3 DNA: TGTGCCAGCAGCGGGCCCGGGGTGAACACTGAAGCTTTCTTT. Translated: CASSGPGVNTEAFF.